This TCR beta chain derives from a study of blood T cell repertoires in COVID-19. About the study: Some COVID-19 samples were acute and others convalescent; all came from the United States, Italy and Spain. Sample material is recorded as cDNA or gDNA derived from T cells, B-cell-depleted T cells, or PBMCs.

Germline lookup yields CDR1 SQVTM and CDR2 ANQGSEA. The germline V and J ends were trimmed by 4 bases and 0 bases, with 6 bases remaining between them. This CDR3 contains 12 residues. The authors' processing: Nucleated cell counts were estimated from reference gene primer amplification. Sequenced by immunoSEQ multiplex PCR; TCRdb stores in-frame clones only, minus some. That table is the source of V, J and clone size, and D and trimming were worked out from the DNA. The sample has under 250,000 clones; under 90% are singletons. This clone appeared a few times. Sequences were obtained from peripheral blood. The TCR originated in a woman at least 80 years old with acute or convalescent COVID-19. The J gene is TRBJ2-5, the V gene TRBV29-1; D is unresolved. This CDR3 is CSVGSNQETQYF. Written as DNA, the CDR3 is TGCAGCGTTGGTAGCAACCAAGAGACCCAGTACTTC. The full variable domain, with the rest looked up from reference TRBV29-1 and TRBJ2-5, is SAVISQKPSRDICQRGTSLTIQCQVDSQVTMMFWYRQQPGQSLTLIATANQGSEATYESGFVIDKFPISRPNLTFSTLTVSNMSPEDSSIYLCSVGSNQETQYFGPGTRLLVL.